This TCR beta chain stems from a study of blood T cell repertoires in COVID-19. A note on this clone: This CDR3 is also generated by other DNA sequences in the sample.

TCRdb's copy holds only in-frame clones and misses some; the assay was immunoSEQ multiplex PCR. The sample has fewer than 60,000 clones; about 77% are singletons. Germline V gives CDR1 MNHEY, CDR2 SVGEGT. The CDR3 runs 14 residues. The V gene lost 5 bases and the J gene lost 6 bases, with 14 bases spanning the gap. This sequence originates from a human donor in a cohort sampled during active COVID-19. The specimen sequenced was peripheral blood. This chain uses TRBV6-2 or TRBV6-3 with TRBJ1-5; the D gene is possibly TRBD1 (6 bases). CDR3 residues: CASSLTGKGQPQHF. CDR3 coding DNA: TGTGCCAGCAGTCTCACAGGGAAAGGTCAGCCCCAGCATTTT.